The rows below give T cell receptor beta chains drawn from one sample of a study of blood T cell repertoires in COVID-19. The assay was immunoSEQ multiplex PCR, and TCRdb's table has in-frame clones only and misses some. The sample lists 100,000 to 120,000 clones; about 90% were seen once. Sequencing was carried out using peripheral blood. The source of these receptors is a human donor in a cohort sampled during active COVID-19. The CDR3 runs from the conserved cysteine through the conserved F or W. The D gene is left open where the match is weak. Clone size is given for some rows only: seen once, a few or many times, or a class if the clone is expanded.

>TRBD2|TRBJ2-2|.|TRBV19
CASKAGGPAGELFF
TGTGCCAGCAAAGCGGGAGGGCCGGCTGGGGAGCTGTTTTTT
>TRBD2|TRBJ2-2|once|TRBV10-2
CASMGREGRDTGELFF
TGCGCCAGCATGGGGCGGGAGGGCCGCGACACCGGGGAGCTGTTTTTT
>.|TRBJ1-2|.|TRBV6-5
CASSYGGRASYTF
TGTGCCAGCAGTTACGGGGGCAGGGCGAGCTACACCTTC
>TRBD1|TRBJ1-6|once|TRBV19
CASNLETGGTKNSPLHF
TGTGCCAGTAATCTGGAGACAGGGGGGACTAAAAATTCACCCCTCCACTTT
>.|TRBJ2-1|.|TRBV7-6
CASSFPDYEQFF
TGTGCCAGCAGCTTCCCCGACTACGAGCAGTTCTTC
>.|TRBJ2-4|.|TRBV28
CASSGDTLAKNIQYF
TGTGCCAGCAGCGGGGACACTCTAGCCAAAAACATTCAGTACTTC
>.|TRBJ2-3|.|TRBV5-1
CASSSMTARGTDTQYF
TGCGCCAGCAGCTCTATGACAGCCAGGGGCACAGATACGCAGTATTTT
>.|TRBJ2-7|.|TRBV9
CASSVEQGYEQYF
TGTGCCAGCAGCGTAGAACAGGGCTACGAGCAGTACTTC
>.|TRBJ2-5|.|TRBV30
CAWSVLPQETQYF
TGTGCCTGGAGTGTACTACCCCAAGAGACCCAGTACTTC
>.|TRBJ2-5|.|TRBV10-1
CASSEGRGQETQYF
TGCGCCAGCAGCGAAGGTCGGGGACAAGAGACCCAGTACTTC
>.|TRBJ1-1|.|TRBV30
CAWSRELGGIPEAFF
TGTGCCTGGAGTAGAGAATTAGGGGGTATCCCTGAAGCTTTCTTT
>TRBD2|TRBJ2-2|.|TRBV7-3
CASSLRTSGRGNTGELFF
TGTGCCAGCAGCTTAAGGACTAGCGGGAGAGGTAACACCGGGGAGCTGTTTTTT
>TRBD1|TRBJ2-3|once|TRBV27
CASSLRTQGSSTDTQYF
TGTGCCAGCAGTTTACGTACACAGGGGTCTAGCACAGATACGCAGTATTTT
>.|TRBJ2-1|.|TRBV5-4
CASSPITGIGAYNEQFF
TGTGCCAGCAGCCCCATTACAGGGATTGGGGCCTACAATGAGCAGTTCTTC
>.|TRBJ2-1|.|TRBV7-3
CASSPGTRDEQFF
TGTGCCAGCAGCCCAGGGACACGGGATGAGCAGTTCTTC
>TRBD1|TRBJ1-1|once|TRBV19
CASSLLDRMNTEAFF
TGTGCCAGTAGTCTTTTGGACAGGATGAACACTGAAGCTTTCTTT
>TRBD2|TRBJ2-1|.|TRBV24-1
CATSDLQASGNNEQFF
TGTGCCACCAGTGATTTGCAGGCTAGCGGGAACAATGAGCAGTTCTTC
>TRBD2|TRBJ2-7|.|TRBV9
CASSVGSAGALSAEQYF
TGTGCCAGCAGCGTAGGTTCGGCGGGAGCCCTTTCCGCCGAGCAGTACTTC
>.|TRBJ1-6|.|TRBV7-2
CASSSYGVGSPLHF
TGTGCCAGCAGCTCCTACGGGGTTGGTTCACCCCTCCACTTT
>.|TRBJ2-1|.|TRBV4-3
CASSRGPQPNEQFF
TGCGCCAGCAGCCGGGGGCCCCAACCCAATGAGCAGTTCTTC
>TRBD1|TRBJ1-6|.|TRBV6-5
CASTTDRGGSPLHF
TGTGCCAGCACCACTGACAGGGGTGGATCACCCCTCCACTTT
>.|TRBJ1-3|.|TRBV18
CASSPGAEDTIYF
TGTGCCAGCTCACCGGGCGCGGAGGACACCATATATTTT
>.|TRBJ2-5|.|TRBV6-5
CASSFRTDQETQYF
TGTGCCAGCAGTTTTAGGACAGACCAAGAGACCCAGTACTTC
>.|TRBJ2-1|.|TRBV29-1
CSVGPGGYNEQFF
TGCAGCGTCGGTCCCGGGGGATACAATGAGCAGTTCTTC
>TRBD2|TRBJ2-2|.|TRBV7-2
CASSRGTSETGELFF
TGTGCCAGCAGCCGCGGGACTAGCGAGACCGGGGAGCTGTTTTTT
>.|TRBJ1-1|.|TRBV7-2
CASSPRTEVMNTEAFF
TGTGCCAGCAGCCCGCGGACAGAAGTAATGAACACTGAAGCTTTCTTT
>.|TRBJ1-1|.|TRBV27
CASSLQGQRMNTEAFF
TGTGCCAGCAGTTTACAAGGACAAAGGATGAACACTGAAGCTTTCTTT
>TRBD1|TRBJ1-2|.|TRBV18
CASSLDRVAGYYGYTF
TGTGCCAGCTCACTGGACAGGGTGGCAGGTTACTATGGCTACACCTTC
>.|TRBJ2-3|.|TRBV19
CASSLQGGTDTQYF
TGTGCCAGTAGCCTTCAGGGTGGCACAGATACGCAGTATTTT
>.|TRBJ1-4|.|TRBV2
CASSAPGGGGEKLFF
TGTGCCAGCAGTGCCCCCGGGGGCGGGGGGGAAAAACTGTTTTTT
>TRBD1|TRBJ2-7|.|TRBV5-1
CASIYRGEQYF
TGCGCCAGCATTTACAGGGGAGAGCAGTACTTC
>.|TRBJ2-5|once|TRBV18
CASSTNQETQYF
TGTGCCAGCTCAACTAACCAAGAGACCCAGTACTTC
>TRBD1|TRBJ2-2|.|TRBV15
CATSRDAGGNTGELFF
TGTGCCACCAGCAGAGATGCAGGGGGCAACACCGGGGAGCTGTTTTTT
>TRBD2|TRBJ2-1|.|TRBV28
CASSLKLAGGNEQFF
TGTGCCAGCAGTTTAAAACTAGCGGGAGGCAATGAGCAGTTCTTC
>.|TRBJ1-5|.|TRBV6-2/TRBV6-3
CASSPQGRSNQPQHF
TGTGCCAGCAGTCCACAGGGTAGGAGCAATCAGCCCCAGCATTTT
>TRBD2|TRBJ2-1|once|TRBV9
CASSVSSGRQGEQFF
TGTGCCAGCAGCGTATCTAGCGGGAGACAAGGTGAGCAGTTCTTC
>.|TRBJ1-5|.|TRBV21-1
CATLLNQPQHF
TGTGCCACCCTACTCAATCAGCCCCAGCATTTT
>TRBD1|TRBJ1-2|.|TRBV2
CASSVDRGNRYTF
TGTGCCAGCAGCGTAGACAGGGGAAATCGCTACACCTTC
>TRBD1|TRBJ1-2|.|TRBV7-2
CASSSGQGYGYTF
TGTGCCAGCAGTTCGGGACAGGGGTATGGCTACACCTTC
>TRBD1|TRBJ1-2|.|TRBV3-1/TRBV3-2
CASSPRDRRNYGYTF
TGTGCCAGCAGCCCCCGGGACAGGCGAAACTATGGCTACACCTTC
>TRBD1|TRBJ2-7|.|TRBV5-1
CASSHPQGVDEQYF
TGCGCCAGCAGCCATCCCCAGGGGGTGGATGAGCAGTACTTC
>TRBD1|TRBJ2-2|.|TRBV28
CASSYRGTGRGGELFF
TGTGCCAGCAGTTACCGGGGGACAGGGAGGGGCGGGGAGCTGTTTTTT
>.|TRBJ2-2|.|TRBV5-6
CASSQATGSGELFF
TGTGCCAGCAGCCAAGCAACAGGGTCCGGGGAGCTGTTTTTT
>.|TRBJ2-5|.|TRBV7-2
CASTRWGVRTQTQYF
TGTGCCAGCACCCGATGGGGAGTACGGACCCAGACCCAGTACTTC
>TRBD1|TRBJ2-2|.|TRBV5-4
CASSLGRDRVTGELFF
TGTGCCAGCAGCTTGGGCCGGGACAGGGTTACCGGGGAGCTGTTTTTT
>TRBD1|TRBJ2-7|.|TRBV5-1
CASSSGTGPSYEQYF
TGCGCCAGCAGCTCCGGGACAGGGCCCTCCTACGAGCAGTACTTC
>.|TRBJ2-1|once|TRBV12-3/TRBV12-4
CASSPSWEQFF
TGTGCCAGCAGTCCGAGTTGGGAGCAGTTCTTC
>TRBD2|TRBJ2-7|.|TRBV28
CASRGEAAGSYEQYF
TGTGCCAGCAGAGGTGAGGCAGCGGGATCCTACGAGCAGTACTTC
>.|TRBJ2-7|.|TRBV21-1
CASSKDGTAYEQYF
TGTGCCAGCAGCAAAGACGGGACAGCCTACGAGCAGTACTTC
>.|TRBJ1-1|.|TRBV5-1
CASSLANDRNTEAFF
TGCGCCAGCAGCTTGGCCAATGACAGGAACACTGAAGCTTTCTTT
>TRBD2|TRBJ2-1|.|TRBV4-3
CASSQDSAGGYNEQFF
TGCGCCAGCAGCCAGGATTCAGCGGGAGGTTACAATGAGCAGTTCTTC
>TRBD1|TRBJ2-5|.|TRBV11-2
CASSFSLDRGLGTQYF
TGTGCCAGCAGCTTCTCCTTGGACAGGGGGCTGGGGACCCAGTACTTC
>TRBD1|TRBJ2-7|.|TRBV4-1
CASSQVLAGGNYEQYF
TGCGCCAGCAGCCAAGTCCTGGCAGGGGGCAACTACGAGCAGTACTTC
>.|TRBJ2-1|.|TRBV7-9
CASSLSVGRNEQFF
TGTGCCAGCAGCTTATCGGTTGGGCGCAATGAGCAGTTCTTC
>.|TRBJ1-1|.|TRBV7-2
CASSLRRGYTEAFF
TGTGCCAGCAGCTTACGTAGGGGTTACACTGAAGCTTTCTTT
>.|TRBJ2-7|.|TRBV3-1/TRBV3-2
CASSPDRTRREQYF
TGTGCCAGCAGCCCCGACCGGACAAGACGCGAGCAGTACTTC